What follows are 28 T cell receptor beta chains derived from one specimen sequenced in a study of beta chain features in type 1 diabetes listed by TCRdb under 2018. Receptor amplification or capture employed the immunoSEQ multiplex PCR assay. The entire isolated RNA was reverse transcribed using the High Capacity cDNA Reverse Transcription Kit, and thus expressed TCRB transcripts were sequenced. This immuneACCESS table, as held by TCRdb, lists in-frame sequences with V and J called but not all clones. Of the missing ones, under half trace to an unresolved V gene in checked studies; the others have no known cause. Recorded for this sample are approximately 300,000 clones; approximately 10% of them occurred a single time. The ten largest clonotypes hold 0.015% of the sample. The sequenced sample was naive CD4+ T cells from blood. In the paper's terms, the cell subset or site label means: true naive CD4+ T cells. The source of these receptors is a woman in her 30s in good health.

This chain links TRBV28 with TRBJ2-2; D gene ambiguous. CDR3 length equals 14 residues. The germline V gene encodes CDR1 MDHEN and CDR2 SYDVKM. The ends were cut back, 3 bases at V and 5 bases at J, with 10 bases in the middle. This CDR3 is CASSFPTSTGELFF. The CDR3 DNA follows: TGTGCCAGCAGTTTTCCAACCAGTACCGGGGAGCTGTTTTTT. Full variable domain (rest looked up from reference TRBV28 and TRBJ2-2): DVKVTQSSRYLVKRTGEKVFLECVQDMDHENMFWYRQDPGLGLRLIYFSYDVKMKEKGDIPEGYSVSREKKERFSLILESASTNQTSMYLCASSFPTSTGELFFGEGSRLTVL.

The V gene is TRBV7-9, the J gene TRBJ2-3, with 7 nucleotides matching TRBD1. This CDR3 is built from 15 residues. V lost 6 bases and J lost 0; bases outside the gene matches: 6. Germline lookup yields CDR1 SEHNR and CDR2 FQNEAQ (reference sequence). In DNA, the CDR3 is TGTGCCAGCAGGTACAGGGGCCCTAGCACAGATACGCAGTATTTT. Translating it yields CASRYRGPSTDTQYF.

The rearrangement joins TRBV29-1 to TRBJ2-7, with 12 bases lining up with TRBD2. This CDR3 is 14 amino acids long. J was trimmed by 0 bases and V by 4 bases; bases with no gene match: 1. Germline loops: CDR1 SQVTM, CDR2 ANQGSEA. The CDR3: CSVGLAGDSYEQYF. The CDR3 DNA sequence: TGCAGCGTTGGACTAGCGGGAGACTCCTACGAGCAGTACTTC.

This sequence joins TRBV10-3 and TRBJ1-5; 11 bases fit TRBD1. CDR1 and CDR2 (germline): ENHRY, SYGVKD. This CDR3 is built from 16 residues. With V trimmed by 6 bases and J by 2 bases, 6 bases remained unmatched. The DNA for the CDR3 is TGTGCCATCAGCGCGGGGGGACAGGGGGGCAATCAGCCCCAGCATTTT. As protein: CAISAGGQGGNQPQHF.

This sequence joins TRBV18 and TRBJ2-3, with 8 bases lining up with TRBD2. The CDR3 is made up of 16 amino acids. Per germline, CDR1 KGHSH and CDR2 LQKENI. V lost 3 bases, J lost 1 base, and 6 bases stayed unmatched. The CDR3 nucleotides read TGTGCCAGCTCACCTACCAAGACTAGCGGCACAGATACGCAGTATTTT. It is translated as CASSPTKTSGTDTQYF.

This clone was detected only a few times. This chain uses TRBV5-1 with TRBJ2-1; a weak D match, TRBD1 (6 bases). Per germline, CDR1 SGHRS and CDR2 YFSETQ. The V gene lost 3 bases and the J gene lost 4 bases, with 14 bases spanning the gap. The CDR3 is made up of 15 amino acids. The CDR3 DNA is TGCGCCAGCAGCTCGACGGACAGACCTTACAATGAGCAGTTCTTC. This sequence encodes CASSSTDRPYNEQFF.

There are a few counts of this clone. The gene calls are TRBV4-3 and TRBJ2-7, with 8 bases lining up with TRBD2. The CDR3 spans 15 residues. From germline, CDR1 is LGHNA and CDR2 YSLEER. Trimming removed 1 base from V and 3 bases from J; junction bases left unmatched: 5. The chain's CDR3 is CASSQGHSGSYEQYF. CDR3 nucleotide sequence: TGCGCCAGCAGCCAAGGGCACAGCGGGAGCTACGAGCAGTACTTC.

This clone has just a few counts. The J gene is TRBJ1-5, the V gene TRBV7-9; D possibly corresponds to TRBD1 (6 bases). Germline V gene data show CDR1 as SEHNR and CDR2 as FQNEAQ (reference sequence). Trimming stripped 3 bases from V and 5 bases from J, with 11 bases between. The CDR3 contains 14 residues. The CDR3 coding sequence is TGTGCCAGCAGCTTCCAGGGGAGCGATCAGCCCCAGCATTTT. Its protein product is CASSFQGSDQPQHF.

This chain uses TRBV27 with TRBJ2-1; 7 bases are shared with TRBD2. The CDR3 has 15 amino acids. With V trimmed by 7 bases and J by 7 bases, 13 bases remained unmatched. Germline V gene lookup returns CDR1 MNHEY and CDR2 SMNVEV (reference sequence). In DNA form, the CDR3 reads TGTGCCAGCACCGGTTGGGGGAGGGCCAGGAATGAGCAGTTCTTC. It codes for CASTGWGRARNEQFF.

The rearrangement links TRBV10-3 to TRBJ1-5; D gene uncertain. The V gene lost 0 bases and the J gene lost 7 bases, with 13 bases spanning the gap. The CDR3 runs 15 residues. Germline V gene sequence: CDR1 ENHRY, CDR2 SYGVKD. The CDR3, as DNA: TGTGCCATCAGTGAGTCATCGGGAGGGTCACAGCCCCAGCATTTT. Translated: CAISESSGGSQPQHF.

The V call is TRBV29-1, the J call TRBJ2-3; TRBD2 matches at 7 bases. The J segment lost 6 bases and the V segment lost 8 bases, leaving 14 bases of the junction unmatched. The CDR3 length is 14 residues. CDR1 and CDR2 from the germline V gene are SQVTM and ANQGSEA. The CDR3 nucleotides are TGCAGCTTCGAGGAGGCGGGAGTTGGTGATACGCAGTATTTT. Translation: CSFEEAGVGDTQYF.

CDR3 residues: CASSRAGVGYTF. In DNA form, the CDR3 reads TGTGCCAGCAGCCGAGCGGGGGTTGGCTACACCTTC. The V gene is TRBV14, the J gene TRBJ1-2; D is perhaps TRBD1 (5 bases). CDR3 length: 12 amino acids. The germline CDR1 and CDR2 sequences are SGHDN and FVKESK. V was pared by 4 bases and J by 7 bases, with 10 bases between.

This clone was seen more than once but under ten times. The chain couples TRBV5-4 to TRBJ2-5, with TRBD1 matching 7 bases. Germline V CDR1 and CDR2: SGHNT, YYREEE (reference sequence). V lost 5 bases, J lost 2 bases, and 3 bases stayed unmatched. The CDR3 covers 13 residues. This CDR3 is CASRTGQQETQYF. The CDR3 coding sequence is TGTGCCAGCAGGACGGGACAGCAAGAGACCCAGTACTTC.

This clone has a handful of counts. The genes are TRBV5-6 and TRBJ2-2, with a weak D call TRBD1 (6 bases). The V gene's germline CDR1 is SGHDT and CDR2 YYEEEE. This CDR3 has 16 amino acids. Trimming cost V 1 base and J 1 base, with 11 bases left between them. CDR3 nucleotides: TGTGCCAGCAGCTTGACTCACAGGGTGAACACCGGGGAGCTGTTTTTT. Protein sequence: CASSLTHRVNTGELFF.

The V call is TRBV5-1, the J call TRBJ2-3; 8 nucleotides match TRBD2. The V and J ends lost 2 bases and 0 bases, in that order; junction bases with no gene match: 5. The CDR3 has 16 residues. Germline V gives CDR1 SGHRS, CDR2 YFSETQ. The CDR3 DNA reads as TGCGCCAGCAGCTTTGAGCCTAGCGGGAGCACAGATACGCAGTATTTT. The encoded protein is CASSFEPSGSTDTQYF.

This clone was seen a handful of times. This chain links TRBV11-1 with TRBJ2-3; D not resolved. V was clipped by 7 bases and J by 0 bases, with 14 bases between them. The CDR3 runs to 15 residues. Germline V gene data show CDR1 as SGHAT and CDR2 as FQDESV (reference sequence). The CDR3 coding sequence is TGTGCCAGCACCCCGATAGAGAGAAGCACAGATACGCAGTATTTT. Its translation is CASTPIERSTDTQYF.

The chain employs TRBV29-1 and TRBJ1-2, with D perhaps matching TRBD1 (5 bases). This CDR3 comprises 12 residues. V was shortened by 4 bases and J by 5 bases, with 11 bases between the two germline ends. From germline, CDR1 is SQVTM and CDR2 ANQGSEA. The CDR3: CSVVGGGYGYTF. The CDR3 DNA sequence: TGCAGCGTTGTTGGGGGGGGGTATGGCTACACCTTC.

The V call is TRBV10-3, the J call TRBJ1-1, with 8 positions matching TRBD1. The CDR3 is 14 residues long. The trim removed 6 bases at V and 7 bases at J, leaving 10 bases unmatched. CDR1 and CDR2 (germline): ENHRY, SYGVKD. This chain's CDR3 is CAIRKTGDGSEAFF. CDR3 DNA: TGTGCCATCAGGAAGACAGGGGATGGTAGTGAAGCTTTCTTT.

In the case of this clone: The sample carries other DNA sequences with the same CDR3. The gene calls are TRBV6-5 and TRBJ2-1, with D unresolved. The germline V gene has CDR1 MNHEY and CDR2 SVGAGI. This CDR3 is 12 amino acids long. Trimming removed 2 bases from V and 6 bases from J, with 5 bases in between. CDR3 coding DNA: TGTGCCAGCAGTTACCTAGGCAATGAGCAGTTCTTC. Protein product: CASSYLGNEQFF.

The gene calls are TRBV4-2 and TRBJ2-1; 8 bases line up with TRBD2. Per the germline V gene, CDR1 is LGHNA and CDR2 is YNFKEQ. The CDR3 sequence is 15 residues long. V was pared by 3 bases and J by 0 bases, with 1 base of the junction left unmatched. Written as DNA, the CDR3 is TGTGCCAGCAGCCAGAGCGGGAGCTCCTACAATGAGCAGTTCTTC. It codes for CASSQSGSSYNEQFF.

This clone was observed a few times. The V call is TRBV30, the J call TRBJ2-7, with a weak D call TRBD2 (6 bases). Trimming took 1 base from V and 7 from J, leaving 20 bases between them. This CDR3 contains 15 residues. CDR1 is GTSNPN, CDR2 SVGIG, per germline (reference sequence). Here the CDR3 reads CAWSDPGDFLGEQYF. CDR3 sequence (DNA): TGTGCCTGGAGTGACCCGGGGGATTTCCTGGGAGAGCAGTACTTC.

CDR3 nucleotides: TGTGCCAGCACTCAACAGGGGCGTCAGCCCCAGCATTTT. It translates to CASTQQGRQPQHF. The rearrangement uses TRBV21-1 and TRBJ1-5; the D call of TRBD1 is as the table states it, not checked on the DNA. TRBV21-1 is described as a pseudogene. The CDR3 runs 13 residues.

The rearrangement uses TRBV11-3 and TRBJ2-1; D remains ambiguous. This CDR3 region has 13 residues. Germline V gene data show CDR1 as SGHNT and CDR2 as YENEEA. Trimming left V 1 base short and J 7 bases short, with 8 bases between. The CDR3 here is CASSLASENEQFF. The CDR3 region has the DNA TGTGCCAGCAGCTTAGCAAGCGAAAATGAGCAGTTCTTC.

This clone was picked up a small number of times. This chain uses TRBV7-6 with TRBJ2-7; the D gene is possibly TRBD2 (6 bases). V was trimmed by 4 bases and J by 2 bases, leaving 12 bases between them. The CDR3 is 14 amino acids. Germline lookup yields CDR1 SGHVS and CDR2 FNYEAQ. CDR3 amino acids: CASSSGLPPYEQYF. CDR3 nucleotides: TGTGCCAGCAGCTCGGGACTTCCACCCTACGAGCAGTACTTC. The full variable domain, with the rest looked up from reference TRBV7-6 and TRBJ2-7, is GAGVSQSPRYKVTKRGQDVALRCDPISGHVSLYWYRQALGQGPEFLTYFNYEAQQDKSGLPNDRFSAERPEGSISTLTIQRTEQRDSAMYRCASSSGLPPYEQYFGPGTRLTVT.

The chain couples TRBV28 to TRBJ1-1, with a possible D match to TRBD1 (6 bases). This CDR3 spans 12 amino acids. Germline-derived CDR1 and CDR2 are MDHEN and SYDVKM. Deletions cut 2 bases from V and 12 bases from J, with 13 bases between. The CDR3 region has the DNA TGTGCCAGCAGTTTAGAGGTACAGGGATCTTTCTTT. Its translation is CASSLEVQGSFF.

The chain couples TRBV2 to TRBJ1-4; D is uncertain. Germline V lookup: CDR1 SNHLY, CDR2 FYNNEI. Trimming removed 6 bases from V and 5 bases from J, with 16 bases in between. This CDR3 has 15 amino acids. The CDR3 bases are TGTGCCAGCAGAACGGGAGGCGCCATCAATGAAAAACTGTTTTTT. It is translated as CASRTGGAINEKLFF.

In this sample, this clone turned up a few times. This chain connects TRBV9 to TRBJ1-1, with D unresolved. Germline loops: CDR1 SGDLS, CDR2 YYNGEE. The V end lost 0 bases, the J end lost 1 base, and 13 bases lay between the germline ends. The length of the CDR3 is 16 residues. CDR3 amino acids: CASSVAGFTQNTEAFF. In DNA, the CDR3 is TGTGCCAGCAGCGTAGCGGGGTTCACCCAGAACACTGAAGCTTTCTTT. The full variable domain, rest sourced from reference TRBV9 and TRBJ1-1, is DSGVTQTPKHLITATGQRVTLRCSPRSGDLSVYWYQQSLDQGLQFLIQYYNGEERAKGNILERFSAQQFPDLHSELNLSSLELGDSALYFCASSVAGFTQNTEAFFGQGTRLTVV.

This clone was counted between two and nine times. The chain couples TRBV29-1 to TRBJ2-1; TRBD2 matches at 8 bases. Germline trimming cut 7 bases from V and 3 bases from J; bases unmatched to any gene: 14. The CDR3 has 16 amino acids. From germline, CDR1 is SQVTM and CDR2 ANQGSEA. This chain's CDR3 is CSASVGGGGIYNEQFF. The DNA for the CDR3 is TGCAGCGCCTCGGTGGGGGGCGGGGGGATCTACAATGAGCAGTTCTTC.